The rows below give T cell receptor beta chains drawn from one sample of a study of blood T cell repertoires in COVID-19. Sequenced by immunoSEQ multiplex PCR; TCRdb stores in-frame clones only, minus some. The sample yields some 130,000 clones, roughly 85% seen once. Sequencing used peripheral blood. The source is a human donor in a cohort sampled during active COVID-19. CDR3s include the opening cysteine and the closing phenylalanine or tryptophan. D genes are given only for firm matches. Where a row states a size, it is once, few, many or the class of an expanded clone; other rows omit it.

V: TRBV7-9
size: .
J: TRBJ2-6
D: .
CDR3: CASRVSGANVLTF
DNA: TGTGCCAGCAGGGTTAGTGGGGCCAACGTCCTGACTTTC

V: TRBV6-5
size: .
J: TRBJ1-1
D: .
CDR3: CASSRTVQNTEAFF
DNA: TGTGCCAGCAGTCGTACAGTCCAGAACACTGAAGCTTTCTTT

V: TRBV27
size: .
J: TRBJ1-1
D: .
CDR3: CASSLSGGGPEAFF
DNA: TGTGCCAGCAGTTTATCTGGGGGAGGACCTGAAGCTTTCTTT

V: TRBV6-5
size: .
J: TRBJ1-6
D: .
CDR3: CASRTGGEGGSPLHF
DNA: TGTGCCAGCAGGACCGGGGGAGAGGGAGGTTCACCCCTCCACTTT

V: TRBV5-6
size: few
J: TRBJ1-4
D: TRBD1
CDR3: CASSPTGLEEKLFF
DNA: TGTGCCAGCAGCCCGACAGGGTTAGAGGAAAAACTGTTTTTT

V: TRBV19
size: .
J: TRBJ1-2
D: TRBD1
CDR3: CASSRDSQKDGYTF
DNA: TGTGCCAGTAGCCGGGACAGTCAAAAGGACGGCTACACCTTC

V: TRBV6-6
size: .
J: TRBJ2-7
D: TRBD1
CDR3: CASTAQGASGEQYF
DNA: TGTGCCAGCACCGCCCAGGGGGCGTCGGGCGAGCAGTACTTC

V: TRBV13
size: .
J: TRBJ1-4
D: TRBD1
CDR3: CASSHRGWENEKLFF
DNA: TGTGCCAGCAGCCACAGGGGGTGGGAGAATGAAAAACTGTTTTTT

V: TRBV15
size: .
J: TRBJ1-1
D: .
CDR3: CATSRDRLRGNTEAFF
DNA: TGTGCCACCAGCAGAGATCGGCTTCGGGGAAACACTGAAGCTTTCTTT

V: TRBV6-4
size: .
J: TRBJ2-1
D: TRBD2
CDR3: CASSQSGRGSYNEQFF
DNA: TGTGCCAGCAGTCAAAGCGGGAGAGGATCCTACAATGAGCAGTTCTTC

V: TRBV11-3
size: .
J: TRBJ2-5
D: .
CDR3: CASSLRGSGTQYF
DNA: TGTGCCAGCAGCTTAAGGGGTTCGGGGACCCAGTACTTC

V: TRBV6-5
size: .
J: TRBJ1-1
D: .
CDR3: CASSNTRPAREGFF
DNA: TGTGCCAGCAGTAACACCAGGCCCGCCAGGGAAGGTTTCTTT

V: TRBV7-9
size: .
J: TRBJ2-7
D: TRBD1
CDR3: CASSPGQGMLEQYF
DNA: TGTGCCAGCAGCCCGGGACAGGGGATGCTCGAGCAGTACTTC

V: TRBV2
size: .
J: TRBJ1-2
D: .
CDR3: CASSDFRETGRSYGYTF
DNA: TGTGCCAGCAGTGATTTTCGGGAGACGGGCAGAAGCTATGGCTACACCTTC

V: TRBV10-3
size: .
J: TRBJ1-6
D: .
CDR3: CATWEEGQTYNSPLHF
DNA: TGTGCCACCTGGGAGGAGGGGCAGACCTATAATTCACCCCTCCACTTT

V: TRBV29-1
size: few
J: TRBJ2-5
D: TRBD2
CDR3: CSADTSGGETQYF
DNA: TGCAGCGCCGACACTAGCGGGGGAGAGACCCAGTACTTC

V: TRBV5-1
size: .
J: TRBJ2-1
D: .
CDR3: CASSKLASSVGEQFF
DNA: TGCGCCAGCAGTAAACTAGCTTCTTCGGTCGGCGAGCAGTTCTTC

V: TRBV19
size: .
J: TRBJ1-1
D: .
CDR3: CASSRGGTEAFF
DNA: TGTGCCAGTAGTAGGGGGGGGACTGAAGCTTTCTTT

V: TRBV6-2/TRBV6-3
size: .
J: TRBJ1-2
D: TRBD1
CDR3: CASSYSTNKTGDYGYTF
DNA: TGTGCCAGCAGTTACTCAACGAACAAGACAGGGGACTATGGCTACACCTTC

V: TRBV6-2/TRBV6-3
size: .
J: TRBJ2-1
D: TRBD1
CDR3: CASSYEGTEFDEQFF
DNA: TGTGCCAGCAGTTATGAGGGGACAGAGTTCGATGAGCAGTTCTTC

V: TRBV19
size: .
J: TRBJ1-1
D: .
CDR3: CASSIKPTGGVTEAFF
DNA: TGTGCCAGTAGTATAAAACCGACAGGAGGAGTCACTGAAGCTTTCTTT

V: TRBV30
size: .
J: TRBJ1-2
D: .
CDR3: CACNPGHRPWGYTF
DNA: TGTGCCTGCAACCCGGGACATAGACCTTGGGGCTACACCTTC

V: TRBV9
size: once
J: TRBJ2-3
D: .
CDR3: CASSLRSGEGTQYF
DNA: TGTGCCAGCAGCCTCCGATCGGGGGAAGGTACGCAGTATTTT

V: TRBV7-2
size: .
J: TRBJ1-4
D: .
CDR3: CASSLDDREKLFF
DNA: TGTGCCAGCAGCTTAGACGACAGGGAAAAACTGTTTTTT

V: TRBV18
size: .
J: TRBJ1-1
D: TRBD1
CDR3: CASSPRTGRDTEAFF
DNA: TGTGCCAGCTCACCCCGGACAGGGAGGGACACTGAAGCTTTCTTT

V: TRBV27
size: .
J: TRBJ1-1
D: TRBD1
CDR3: CASRGQGSNTEAFF
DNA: TGTGCCAGCAGGGGACAGGGATCGAACACTGAAGCTTTCTTT

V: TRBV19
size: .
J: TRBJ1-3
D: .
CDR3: CASSLSSSGNTIYF
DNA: TGTGCCAGTAGTCTTTCCTCCTCTGGAAACACCATATATTTT

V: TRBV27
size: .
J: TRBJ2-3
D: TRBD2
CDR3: CASSDGLAGGPDSLDTQYF
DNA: TGTGCCAGCAGTGACGGACTAGCGGGGGGCCCGGATTCATTGGATACGCAGTATTTT

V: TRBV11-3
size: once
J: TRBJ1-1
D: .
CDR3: CASSLDPTGTAEAFF
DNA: TGTGCCAGCAGCTTAGATCCCACAGGGACGGCCGAAGCTTTCTTT

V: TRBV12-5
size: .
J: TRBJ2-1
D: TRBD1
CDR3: CASGSGQVGGYNEQFF
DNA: TGTGCTAGTGGTTCGGGACAGGTCGGGGGCTACAATGAGCAGTTCTTC

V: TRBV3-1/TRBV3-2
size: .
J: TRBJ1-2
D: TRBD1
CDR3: CASSQARQGASGYTF
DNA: TGTGCCAGCAGCCAAGCTCGACAGGGGGCTAGTGGCTACACCTTC

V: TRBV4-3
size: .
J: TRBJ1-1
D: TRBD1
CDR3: CASSQDRGPGTEAFF
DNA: TGCGCCAGCAGCCAAGATAGGGGGCCTGGCACTGAAGCTTTCTTT

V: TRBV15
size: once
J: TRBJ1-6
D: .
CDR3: CATSTTGGLSPLHF
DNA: TGTGCCACCAGCACAACCGGTGGGCTTTCACCCCTCCACTTT

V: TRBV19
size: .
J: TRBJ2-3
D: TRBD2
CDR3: CASSRGTSGTTDTQYF
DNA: TGTGCCAGTAGTAGGGGGACTAGCGGGACCACAGATACGCAGTATTTT

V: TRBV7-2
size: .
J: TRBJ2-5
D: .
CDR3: CASSLGGGSRRETQYF
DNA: TGTGCCAGCAGCTTAGGAGGAGGGAGCAGGAGAGAGACCCAGTACTTC

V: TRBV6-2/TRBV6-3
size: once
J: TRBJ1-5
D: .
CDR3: CASSLEFLQPQHF
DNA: TGTGCCAGCAGTTTGGAGTTTCTCCAGCCCCAGCATTTT

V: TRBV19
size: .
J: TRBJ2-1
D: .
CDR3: CASSIAVRQGKDEQFF
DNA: TGTGCCAGTAGTATTGCGGTCCGGCAGGGAAAGGATGAGCAGTTCTTC

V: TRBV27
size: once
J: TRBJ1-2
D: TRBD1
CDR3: CASRWTGEIGGYTF
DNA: TGTGCCAGCCGATGGACAGGGGAGATTGGTGGCTACACCTTC

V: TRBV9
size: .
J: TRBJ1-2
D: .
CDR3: CASSADSRVGYGYTF
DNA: TGTGCCAGCAGCGCGGACAGTAGGGTAGGGTATGGCTACACCTTC

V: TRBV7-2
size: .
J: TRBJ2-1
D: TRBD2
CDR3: CASSLEGLAVRFF
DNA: TGTGCCAGCAGCTTAGAGGGACTAGCGGTACGGTTCTTC

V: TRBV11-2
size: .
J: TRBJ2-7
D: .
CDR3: CASSPAGDEQYF
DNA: TGTGCCAGCAGCCCAGCAGGGGACGAGCAGTACTTC

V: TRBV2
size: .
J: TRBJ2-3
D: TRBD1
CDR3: CASGDRVDTQYF
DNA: TGTGCCAGCGGGGACAGGGTTGATACGCAGTATTTT